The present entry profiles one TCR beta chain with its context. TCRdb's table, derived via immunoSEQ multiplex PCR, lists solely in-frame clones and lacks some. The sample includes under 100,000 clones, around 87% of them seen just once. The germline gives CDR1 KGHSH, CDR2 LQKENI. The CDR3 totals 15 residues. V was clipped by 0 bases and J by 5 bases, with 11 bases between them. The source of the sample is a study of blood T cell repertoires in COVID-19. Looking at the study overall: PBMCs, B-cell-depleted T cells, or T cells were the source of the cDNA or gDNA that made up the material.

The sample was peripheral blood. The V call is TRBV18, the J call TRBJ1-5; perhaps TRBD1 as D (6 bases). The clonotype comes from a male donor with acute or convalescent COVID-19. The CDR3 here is CASSPPGGRDQPQHF. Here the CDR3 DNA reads TGTGCCAGCTCACCACCGGGGGGGCGAGATCAGCCCCAGCATTTT.